These T cell receptor beta chains were read from a single sample in a study of blood T cell repertoires in COVID-19. Only in-frame clones appear in the TCRdb table, and some are missing; sequencing was by immunoSEQ multiplex PCR. In the table there are about 140,000 clones, roughly 85% of which are singletons. Sequencing used peripheral blood. The receptor set was obtained from a man aged 50-60 years with acute or convalescent COVID-19. The CDR3 runs from the conserved cysteine through the conserved F or W. Each record gives: CDR3 protein, CDR3 DNA, J gene, V gene, D gene, clone size. D genes are given only for firm matches. Expanded clones are given a class, and other clones once, few, many or no size at all.

CDR3: CAIRRASGNTIYF
DNA: TGTGCCATCCGGAGGGCCTCTGGAAACACCATATATTTT
J: TRBJ1-3
V: TRBV2
D: .
size: .

CDR3: CASSAGGSTDTQYF
DNA: TGTGCCAGCAGCGCGGGGGGTAGCACAGATACGCAGTATTTT
J: TRBJ2-3
V: TRBV9
D: TRBD2
size: .

CDR3: CATSLQTRYEQYF
DNA: TGTGCGACCAGCCTCCAGACTCGATACGAGCAGTACTTC
J: TRBJ2-7
V: TRBV5-4
D: .
size: .

CDR3: CASSSGQAEGYTF
DNA: TGTGCCAGCAGCTCGGGACAGGCGGAGGGCTACACCTTC
J: TRBJ1-2
V: TRBV9
D: TRBD1
size: .

CDR3: CATSRVAAGANVLTF
DNA: TGTGCCACCAGCAGAGTGGCGGCTGGGGCCAACGTCCTGACTTTC
J: TRBJ2-6
V: TRBV15
D: .
size: few

CDR3: CASSNSAGESNTDTQYF
DNA: TGTGCCAGCAGCAATAGTGCCGGGGAGTCCAACACAGATACGCAGTATTTT
J: TRBJ2-3
V: TRBV7-6
D: .
size: few

CDR3: CASSQRGGSGYTF
DNA: TGTGCCAGCAGCCAAAGGGGGGGTAGCGGCTACACCTTC
J: TRBJ1-2
V: TRBV3-1/TRBV3-2
D: .
size: .

CDR3: CASSPGQGKTGSYNEQFF
DNA: TGTGCCAGCAGCCCGGGACAGGGCAAGACCGGCTCCTACAATGAGCAGTTCTTC
J: TRBJ2-1
V: TRBV3-1/TRBV3-2
D: TRBD1
size: .

CDR3: CASSPGGSGNTIYF
DNA: TGTGCCAGCAGCCCTGGGGGGTCTGGAAACACCATATATTTT
J: TRBJ1-3
V: TRBV3-1/TRBV3-2
D: .
size: .

CDR3: CASSLEPGSYNEQFF
DNA: TGCGCCAGCAGCCTAGAACCCGGCTCCTACAATGAGCAGTTCTTC
J: TRBJ2-1
V: TRBV5-1
D: .
size: once

CDR3: CASSEGAGGVHGELFF
DNA: TGTGCCAGCAGTGAAGGGGCAGGGGGCGTTCACGGGGAGCTGTTTTTT
J: TRBJ2-2
V: TRBV6-1
D: TRBD1
size: .

CDR3: CASSLRQENTEAFF
DNA: TGCGCCAGCAGCCTGAGACAGGAAAACACTGAAGCTTTCTTT
J: TRBJ1-1
V: TRBV5-1
D: .
size: .

CDR3: CASSIGQGPYEQYF
DNA: TGCGCCAGCAGCATTGGACAGGGGCCCTACGAGCAGTACTTC
J: TRBJ2-7
V: TRBV5-1
D: TRBD1
size: .

CDR3: CASSQELDRGSGNTIYF
DNA: TGCGCCAGCAGCCAAGAGCTGGACAGGGGTTCGGGAAACACCATATATTTT
J: TRBJ1-3
V: TRBV4-1
D: TRBD1
size: .

CDR3: CASSLDRVHEQYF
DNA: TGTGCCAGCAGCCTAGACAGGGTCCACGAGCAGTACTTC
J: TRBJ2-7
V: TRBV11-3
D: TRBD1
size: .

CDR3: CASSPSGRPNTGELFF
DNA: TGTGCCAGCAGCCCCTCCGGGAGGCCGAACACCGGGGAGCTGTTTTTT
J: TRBJ2-2
V: TRBV5-6
D: TRBD2
size: .

CDR3: CAISRTGGSEKLFF
DNA: TGTGCCATCAGTAGGACAGGGGGGAGTGAAAAACTGTTTTTT
J: TRBJ1-4
V: TRBV10-3
D: TRBD1
size: .

CDR3: CASSQTSAADTQYF
DNA: TGTGCCAGCAGTCAGACTAGCGCGGCAGATACGCAGTATTTT
J: TRBJ2-3
V: TRBV2
D: TRBD2
size: .

CDR3: CASTGDRGSTEAFF
DNA: TGTGCCAGCACAGGGGACAGGGGGAGCACTGAAGCTTTCTTT
J: TRBJ1-1
V: TRBV21-1
D: .
size: few

CDR3: CATRGPGQGNTEAFF
DNA: TGTGCCACCAGGGGACCAGGACAGGGGAACACTGAAGCTTTCTTT
J: TRBJ1-1
V: TRBV24-1
D: TRBD1
size: once

CDR3: CAISDGGRLGNTIYF
DNA: TGTGCCATCAGTGACGGGGGGCGTTTGGGAAACACCATATATTTT
J: TRBJ1-3
V: TRBV10-3
D: .
size: .

CDR3: CASSQDRVYGYTF
DNA: TGTGCCAGCAGCCAAGACCGCGTCTATGGCTACACCTTC
J: TRBJ1-2
V: TRBV3-1/TRBV3-2
D: .
size: .

CDR3: CASSLDPQGRSYTF
DNA: TGTGCCAGCAGCTTGGACCCACAGGGTAGGAGCTACACCTTC
J: TRBJ1-2
V: TRBV5-6
D: .
size: .

CDR3: CASSLLAEAFF
DNA: TGTGCCAGCAGCCTTCTCGCTGAAGCTTTCTTT
J: TRBJ1-1
V: TRBV7-9
D: .
size: .

CDR3: CASTRGTGVEKLFF
DNA: TGTGCCAGCACCCGAGGGACAGGGGTTGAAAAACTGTTTTTT
J: TRBJ1-4
V: TRBV6-5
D: TRBD1
size: .

CDR3: CASSVAPREPGSYGYTF
DNA: TGTGCCAGCAGCGTAGCGCCCCGGGAACCGGGGAGCTATGGCTACACCTTC
J: TRBJ1-2
V: TRBV9
D: .
size: .

CDR3: CASSKDRIQPQHF
DNA: TGTGCCAGCAGCAAAGACAGGATTCAGCCCCAGCATTTT
J: TRBJ1-5
V: TRBV6-5
D: .
size: .